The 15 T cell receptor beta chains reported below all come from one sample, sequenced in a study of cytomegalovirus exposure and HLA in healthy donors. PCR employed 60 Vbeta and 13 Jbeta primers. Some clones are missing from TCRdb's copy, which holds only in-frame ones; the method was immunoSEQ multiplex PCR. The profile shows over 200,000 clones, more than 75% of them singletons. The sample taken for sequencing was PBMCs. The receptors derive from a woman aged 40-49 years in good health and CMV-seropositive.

Here the CDR3 DNA reads TGTGCCAGCAGATTCGGAGGGCAGGGGGCTACAGATACGCAGTATTTT. Its protein is CASRFGGQGATDTQYF. V gene TRBV5-4 combines with J gene TRBJ2-3; TRBD1 matches 8 bases. The CDR3 is 16 amino acids. J was trimmed by 3 bases and V by 5 bases; bases with no gene match: 11. Germline CDR1 is SGHNT and CDR2 is YYREEE (reference sequence).

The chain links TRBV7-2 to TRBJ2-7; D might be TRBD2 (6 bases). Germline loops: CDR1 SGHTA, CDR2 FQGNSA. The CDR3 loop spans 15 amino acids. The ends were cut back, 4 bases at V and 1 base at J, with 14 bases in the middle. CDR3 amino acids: CASSSGRGLSYEQYF. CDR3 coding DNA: TGTGCCAGCAGCTCAGGGCGGGGACTTTCCTACGAGCAGTACTTC.

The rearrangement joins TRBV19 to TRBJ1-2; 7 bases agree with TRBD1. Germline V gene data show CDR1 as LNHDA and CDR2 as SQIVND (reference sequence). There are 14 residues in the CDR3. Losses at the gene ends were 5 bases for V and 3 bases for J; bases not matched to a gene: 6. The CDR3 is CASSATGSDYGYTF. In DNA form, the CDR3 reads TGTGCCAGTAGTGCGACAGGGTCGGACTATGGCTACACCTTC.

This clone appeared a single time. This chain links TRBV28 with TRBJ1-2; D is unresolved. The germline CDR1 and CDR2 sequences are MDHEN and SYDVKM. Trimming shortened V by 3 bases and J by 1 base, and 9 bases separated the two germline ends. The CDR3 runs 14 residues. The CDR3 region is CASSFREGNYGYTF. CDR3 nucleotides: TGTGCCAGCAGTTTTAGAGAGGGTAACTATGGCTACACCTTC.

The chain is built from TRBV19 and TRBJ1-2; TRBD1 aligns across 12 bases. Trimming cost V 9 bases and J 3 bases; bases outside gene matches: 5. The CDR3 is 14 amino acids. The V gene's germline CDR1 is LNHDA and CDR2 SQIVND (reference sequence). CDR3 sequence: CASAGDRGHYGYTF. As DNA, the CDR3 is TGTGCCAGCGCAGGGGACAGGGGGCACTATGGCTACACCTTC.

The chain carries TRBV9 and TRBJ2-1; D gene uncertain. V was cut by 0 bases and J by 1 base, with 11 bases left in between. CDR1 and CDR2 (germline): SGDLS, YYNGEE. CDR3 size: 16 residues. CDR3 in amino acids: CASSVGLTTSYNEQFF. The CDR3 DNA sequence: TGTGCCAGCAGCGTAGGACTGACCACTTCCTACAATGAGCAGTTCTTC.

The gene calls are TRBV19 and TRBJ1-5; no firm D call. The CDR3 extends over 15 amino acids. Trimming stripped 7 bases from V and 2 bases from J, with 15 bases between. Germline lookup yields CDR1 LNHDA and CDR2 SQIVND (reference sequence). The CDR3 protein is CASTATGIGNQPQHF. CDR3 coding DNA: TGTGCCAGTACCGCCACGGGAATAGGCAATCAGCCCCAGCATTTT.

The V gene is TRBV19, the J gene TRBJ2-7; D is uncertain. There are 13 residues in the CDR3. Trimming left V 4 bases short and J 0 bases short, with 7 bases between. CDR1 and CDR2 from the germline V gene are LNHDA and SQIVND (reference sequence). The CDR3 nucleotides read TGTGCCAGTAGTACCGTAGACTCCTACGAGCAGTACTTC. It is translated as CASSTVDSYEQYF.

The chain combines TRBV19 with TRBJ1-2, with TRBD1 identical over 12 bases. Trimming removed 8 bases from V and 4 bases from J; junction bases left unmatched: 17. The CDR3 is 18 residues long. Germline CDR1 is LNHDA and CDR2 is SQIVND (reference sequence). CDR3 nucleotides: TGTGCCAGTGCCCCTTTAAGGGACAGGGGGCGCTTGGGCTATGGCTACACCTTC. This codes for CASAPLRDRGRLGYGYTF.

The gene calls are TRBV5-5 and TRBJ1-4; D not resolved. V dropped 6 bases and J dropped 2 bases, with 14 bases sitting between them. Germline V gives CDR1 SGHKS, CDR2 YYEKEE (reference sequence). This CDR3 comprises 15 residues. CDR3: CASTPRWPTNEKLFF. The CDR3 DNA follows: TGTGCCAGCACCCCCAGGTGGCCCACTAATGAAAAACTGTTTTTT.

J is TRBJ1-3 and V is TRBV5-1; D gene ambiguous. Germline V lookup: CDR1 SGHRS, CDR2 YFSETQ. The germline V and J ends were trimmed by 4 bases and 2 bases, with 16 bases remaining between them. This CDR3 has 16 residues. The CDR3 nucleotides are TGCGCCAGCAGCAGGCGGTCCGCTTCGCCTGGAAACACCATATATTTT. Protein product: CASSRRSASPGNTIYF.

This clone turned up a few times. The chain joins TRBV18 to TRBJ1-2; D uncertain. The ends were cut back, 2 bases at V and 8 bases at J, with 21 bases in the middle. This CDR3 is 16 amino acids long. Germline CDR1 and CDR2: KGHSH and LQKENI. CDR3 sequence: CASSPRRGYIIGGYTF. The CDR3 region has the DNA TGTGCCAGCTCACCAAGAAGAGGATACATTATAGGCGGCTACACCTTC.

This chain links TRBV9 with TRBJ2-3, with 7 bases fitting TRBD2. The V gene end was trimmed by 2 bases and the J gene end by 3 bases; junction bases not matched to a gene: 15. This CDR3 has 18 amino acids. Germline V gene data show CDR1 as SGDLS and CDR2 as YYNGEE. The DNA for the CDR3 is TGTGCCAGCAGCGTGGTGGGGATTGGCGGGAGTAAGACAGATACGCAGTATTTT. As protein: CASSVVGIGGSKTDTQYF.

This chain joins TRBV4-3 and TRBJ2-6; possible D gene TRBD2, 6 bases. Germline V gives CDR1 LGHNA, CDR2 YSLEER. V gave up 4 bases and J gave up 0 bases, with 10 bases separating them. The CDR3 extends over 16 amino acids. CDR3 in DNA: TGCGCCAGCAGCCGAGCTAGCGTCTCTGGGGCCAACGTCCTGACTTTC. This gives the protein CASSRASVSGANVLTF.

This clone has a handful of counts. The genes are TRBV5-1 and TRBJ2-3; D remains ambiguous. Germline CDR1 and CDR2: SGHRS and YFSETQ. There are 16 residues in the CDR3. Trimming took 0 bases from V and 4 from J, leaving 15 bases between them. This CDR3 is CASSLAEGIASDTQYF. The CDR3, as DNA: TGCGCCAGCAGCTTGGCCGAAGGAATAGCCTCAGATACGCAGTATTTT.